This T cell receptor beta chain was identified in a study of blood T cell repertoires in COVID-19 (dated by TCRdb to about 2020). As for the study more broadly: Samples covering the acute and convalescent phases of COVID-19 were provided by collaborators in the United States, Italy and Spain. The material from the prospective study consisted of cDNA or gDNA derived from T cells, B-cell-depleted T cells, or PBMCs. The dataset comprised deeply sampled blood TCRbeta repertoires from subjects exposed to, actively infected with, or recovered from COVID-19. The repertoires were made available in a free public database intended to serve as a resource for research on the immune response to SARS-CoV-2. Samples were obtained from the ongoing ImmuneRACE study (first 160 participants) and from some 1,200 subjects provided by 6 global collaborators. A de-identified subject ID, COVID-19 status, age in years and sex were almost always included in the sample metadata. Where HLA class I and class II types were available, the types were taken from metadata supplied by the sample provider, not from assay-based typing.

TCRbeta CDR3 regions were amplified from genomic DNA by means of the immunoSEQ Assay, a bias-controlled multiplex PCR. The study's own analysis went as follows. Nucleated cell counts per sample were estimated from amplification of reference gene primers within the assay. Sequence reads were collapsed and filtered to measure the absolute abundance of every unique TCRbeta CDR3 rearrangement. Productive Simpson clonality was computed per sample as the square root of Simpson's diversity index over productive rearrangements. As stored in TCRdb, this immuneACCESS dataset retains in-frame rearrangements with V and J assigned. A fraction of the clones does not appear; measured against another copy, unresolved V genes explain less than half of the discrepancy, and the remainder lacks a known reason. The V and J calls and the clone size are those of that table, but D and trimming were determined from the DNA. Within this sample are fewer than 65,000 clones, with about 86% of them counted one time only. Jointly, the top ten make up 12% of the sample.

Per the germline V gene (reference sequence), DFQATT is the CDR1 and SNEGSKA is the CDR2. The CDR3 has 11 amino acids, counting the end cysteine and phenylalanine. Only the CDR3 region is kept as DNA, spanning 33 bases read in frame from base 1. What the work shows at the level of the full study, not this receptor alone: The quantity of clinical and demographic metadata differed by source and by participant and was supplied without curation.

The collaborating institutions used their own protocols to collect whole blood in K2EDTA tubes. For TCRbeta analysis, collaborators shipped samples as frozen whole blood, isolated PBMCs, or DNA extracted from either of those sample types. Notes on this clone: Its antigen is not yet known. The junction departs from germline at one end; a sequencing error may be responsible. The same CDR3 arises from other DNA sequences in this sample as well.

Recombination joined TRBV20-1 with TRBJ2-3; 7 bases in between match TRBD2. The specimen was peripheral blood. The clonotype originates from a human donor in a cohort sampled during active COVID-19. The CDR3 protein sequence reads: CSARDGRGEYF. The sequence in DNA is TGCAGTGCTAGAGATGGACGGGGGGAGTATTTC.